These T cell receptor beta chains were read from a single sample in a study of T-cell reconstitution after alpha-beta-depleted transplantation in children. One entry per CDR3 protein, called by TCRdb with MiXCR from the PCR reads. The table lists about 980,000 distinct CDR3 sequences, less than 30% of them singletons. The source was PBMCs, mostly from graft donor cells, collected 360 days after TCRalphabeta/CD19-depleted stem cell transplant. These receptors all stem from a boy under three years old who had a stem cell transplant for SCID, so the T cells may come from the graft donor. Each CDR3 is given without its conserved first and last residue.

TRBV5-1,ASSLPRGEGPSGYT
TRBV9,ASSVATARKDTQY
TRBV10-3,AIKERQVNTEAF
TRBV6-5,ASSYPLYWGGEDTQY
TRBV5-1,ASSLDGDLKRGATSNEQF
TRBV4-1,ASSQEGSRSYEQY
TRBV7-2,ASTRDGNSNQPQH
TRBV12-3/TRBV12-4,ASSLGGVFGELF
TRBV25-1,ASSDLGVANTGELF
TRBV7-9,ASSGSDTYGYT
TRBV29-1,SGGDPSTNEKLF
TRBV7-9,ASSLGGTGENSPLH
TRBV2,ASSGQGPYNSPLH
TRBV6-1,ASSATQASSYEQY
TRBV20-1,SARVSPRYEQY
TRBV10-3,AISSGQGAFEAF
TRBV12-3/TRBV12-4,ASSRTSGGFLGEQY
TRBV6-1,ASTGLVGNEQF
TRBV12-3/TRBV12-4,ASRLAGGPGGYEQY
TRBV12-3/TRBV12-4,ASSPRGGDYGYT
TRBV5-1,ASSPGTGLYSNQPQH
TRBV5-1,ASSVDMVGAVEAF
TRBV7-9,ASSFRETDTQY
TRBV7-8,ASSLWRETQY
TRBV20-1,SARHGRGSQETQY
TRBV28,ASRPSTGVRTGNEQF
TRBV20-1,SAAPKGGTIDSYEQY
TRBV10-3,AISDPGRDTQY
TRBV10-3,AISDGASTDTQY